Listed here are 9 T cell receptor beta chains from one sample, sequenced in a study of T cell repertoires in cytomegalovirus infection. Their target antigens are unknown. One entry per CDR3 protein, called by TCRdb with MiXCR from the reads. The sample yields 150,000 or so distinct CDR3 sequences, approximately 21% seen once. The specimen comprised CD8+ T cells from cultured PBMCs, sampled from culture after CMV antigen stimulation. Source of these receptors: a human donor in good health (CMV status not recorded). Some clones in this sample may be carry-over from other donors' samples.

This clonotype was seen a single time. The gene calls are TRBV4-3 and TRBJ1-1, with TRBD1 matching over 8 bases. Trimming removed 0 bases from V and 0 bases from J; junction bases left unmatched: 6. The CDR3 is 17 residues long. Germline V gene data show CDR1 as LGHNA and CDR2 as YSLEER. CDR3 region: CASSQDVTGELNTEAFF. The CDR3 coding sequence is TGCGCCAGCAGCCAAGATGTGACAGGGGAATTGAACACTGAAGCTTTCTTT.

This clonotype was counted between two and nine times. The rearrangement joins TRBV5-6 to TRBJ1-5; TRBD1 agrees at 7 bases. CDR3 length equals 15 residues. Losses at the gene ends were 5 bases for V and 9 bases for J; bases not matched to a gene: 14. Germline V CDR1 and CDR2: SGHDT, YYEEEE. Written as DNA, the CDR3 is TGTGCCAGCAGGCTGACAGGGACTAATTTGGGGCCCCAGCATTTT. Protein sequence: CASRLTGTNLGPQHF.

V and J are TRBV12-3 or TRBV12-4 and TRBJ2-6; no clear D gene. The CDR3 runs to 15 residues. V was cut by 5 bases and J by 0 bases, with 8 bases left in between. CDR3 region: CASSRTASGANVLTF. CDR3 in DNA: TGTGCCAGCAGTCGTACGGCCTCTGGGGCCAACGTCCTGACTTTC.

This clonotype has just a few counts. The V call is TRBV7-9, the J call TRBJ2-7, with D perhaps TRBD2 (6 bases). This CDR3 region has 14 residues. The germline V gene encodes CDR1 SEHNR and CDR2 FQNEAQ (reference sequence). V lost 5 bases, J lost 6 bases, and 17 bases lay in between. The CDR3 reads CASSNPNGSSEQYF. The CDR3 DNA follows: TGTGCCAGCAGCAACCCGAACGGGAGCTCCGAGCAGTACTTC.

This clonotype was picked up a small number of times. The chain recombines TRBV12-3 or TRBV12-4 with TRBJ1-2; 7 bases map to TRBD1. The CDR3 runs to 13 residues. V gave up 10 bases and J gave up 3 bases; unmatched junction bases: 8. This CDR3 is CANREGADYGYTF. In nucleotides, the CDR3 is TGTGCCAATCGGGAGGGGGCTGACTATGGCTACACCTTC.

The gene calls are TRBV5-6 and TRBJ2-1; TRBD2 matches 8 bases. Per germline, CDR1 SGHDT and CDR2 YYEEEE. The CDR3 consists of 13 residues. With V trimmed by 2 bases and J by 12 bases, 7 bases remained unmatched. The CDR3: CASSLPAGEGQFF. Here the CDR3 DNA reads TGTGCCAGCAGCTTACCAGCGGGGGAGGGGCAGTTCTTC.

The chain has TRBV7-8 and TRBJ2-2; D is unclear. Trimming removed 0 bases at V and 0 bases at J, with 8 bases between. This CDR3 comprises 16 residues. The V gene's germline CDR1 is SGHVS and CDR2 FQNEAQ. CDR3 bases: TGTGCCAGCAGCTTAGCAGGGAACTCGAACACCGGGGAGCTGTTTTTT. Translated, it gives CASSLAGNSNTGELFF.

This rearrangement joins TRBV27 to TRBJ2-1; the D is unclear. The CDR3 totals 13 residues. Germline V gene sequence: CDR1 MNHEY, CDR2 SMNVEV (reference sequence). Trimming shortened V by 5 bases and J by 0 bases, and 5 bases separated the two germline ends. CDR3 nucleotide sequence: TGTGCCAGCAGTATGTTCTCCTACAATGAGCAGTTCTTC. Protein: CASSMFSYNEQFF.

The chain uses TRBV7-8 and TRBJ2-7, with TRBD2 matching over 10 bases. CDR1 and CDR2 from the germline V gene are SGHVS and FQNEAQ. Trimming at V came to 2 bases and at J to 7 bases, leaving 5 bases not matched to a gene. This CDR3 spans 14 amino acids. CDR3 sequence reads: CASSLLAGGMEQYF. In DNA, the CDR3 is TGTGCCAGCAGCTTATTAGCGGGGGGTATGGAGCAGTACTTC.